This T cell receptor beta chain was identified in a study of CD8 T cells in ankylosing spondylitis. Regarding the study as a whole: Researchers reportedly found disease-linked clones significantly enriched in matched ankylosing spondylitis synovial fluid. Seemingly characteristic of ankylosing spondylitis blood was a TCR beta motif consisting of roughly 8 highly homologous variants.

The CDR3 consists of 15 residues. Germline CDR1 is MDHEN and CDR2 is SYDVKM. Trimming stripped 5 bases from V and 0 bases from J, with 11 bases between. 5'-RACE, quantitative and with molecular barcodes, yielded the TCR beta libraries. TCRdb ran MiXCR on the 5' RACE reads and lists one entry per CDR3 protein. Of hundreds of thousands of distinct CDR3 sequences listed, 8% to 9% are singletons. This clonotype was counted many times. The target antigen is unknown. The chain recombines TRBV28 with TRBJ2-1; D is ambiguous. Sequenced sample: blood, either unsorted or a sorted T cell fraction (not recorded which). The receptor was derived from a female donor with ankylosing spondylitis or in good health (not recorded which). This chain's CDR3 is CASSPPGTSYNEQFF. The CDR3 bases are TGTGCCAGCAGTCCCCCCGGTACCTCCTACAATGAGCAGTTCTTC.